The rows below give T cell receptor beta chains drawn from one sample of a study of blood T cell repertoires in COVID-19. The repertoire was sequenced with immunoSEQ multiplex PCR; TCRdb's copy has only in-frame clones and lacks some. This sample carries over 200,000 clones, 88% of them seen once, and the ten largest clones take about 0.7%. Sequencing input: peripheral blood. Receptors originate from a human donor in a cohort sampled during active COVID-19. Each CDR3 is given with its conserved first and last residue. A D gene is named only where the DNA matches it firmly. Size values are once, few and many counts, or a class for expanded clones, and some rows have none.

cdr3_length	d_call	j_call	clone_size	v_call	cdr3_nt	cdr3_aa
14	TRBD2	TRBJ2-7	NA	TRBV7-2	TGTGCCAGCTCTCAGACGGGGGGAGCAGGGGAGCAGTACTTC	CASSQTGGAGEQYF
16	NA	TRBJ1-1	NA	TRBV3-1/TRBV3-2	TGTGCCAGCAGCCACATGAGTACAGGAGAAGTCACTGAAGCTTTCTTT	CASSHMSTGEVTEAFF
14	TRBD1	TRBJ1-2	NA	TRBV2	TGTGCCAGCAGCGGACAGGTGGTTCGATATGGCTACACCTTC	CASSGQVVRYGYTF
17	NA	TRBJ2-7	NA	TRBV24-1	TGTGCCACCAGTGATTCCAAGACCACACCCAATACGGGCGAGCAGTACTTC	CATSDSKTTPNTGEQYF
13	NA	TRBJ2-7	NA	TRBV29-1	TGCAGCGGCTCTCAGGGGAGCTCCTACGAGCAGTACTTC	CSGSQGSSYEQYF
14	TRBD1	TRBJ2-7	once	TRBV7-8	TGTGCCAGCAGCTTAGCGACAGGGAGCTACGAGCAGTACTTC	CASSLATGSYEQYF
16	TRBD1	TRBJ2-7	NA	TRBV23-1	TGCGCCAGCAGTCACACTCCCCGGACAGGCGATTACGAGCAGTACTTC	CASSHTPRTGDYEQYF
16	TRBD1	TRBJ1-1	NA	TRBV11-2	TGTGCCAGCAGCTCGACCCGACAGGGCTTAAGGACTGAAGCTTTCTTT	CASSSTRQGLRTEAFF
15	NA	TRBJ2-5	NA	TRBV7-3	TGTGCCAGCAGCCCGACGAGAGACAGCCAAGAGACCCAGTACTTC	CASSPTRDSQETQYF
13	TRBD1	TRBJ2-7	NA	TRBV12-3/TRBV12-4	TGTGCCAGCAGAGGACAGGGCTACTACGAGCAGTACTTC	CASRGQGYYEQYF
16	NA	TRBJ1-2	NA	TRBV4-1	TGCGCCAGCAGCGCAACCGGGACCGGGGGGGTGTATGGCTACACCTTC	CASSATGTGGVYGYTF
15	NA	TRBJ1-1	NA	TRBV7-2	TGTGCCAGTAGCTTGTCGCGACTGGAGAACACTGAAGCTTTCTTT	CASSLSRLENTEAFF